This T cell receptor (beta chain) was recovered during a study of cytomegalovirus exposure and HLA in healthy donors. Turning to the study itself: The 120 validation repertoires, a later analysis reported, used the same platform as the roughly 700 repertoires from the first cohort.

As regards this clone: Antigen: not known.

This CDR3 contains 14 residues. Germline loops: CDR1 SGHTS, CDR2 YDEGEE. The V gene end was trimmed by 4 bases and the J gene end by 4 bases; junction bases not matched to a gene: 4. Study results and limitations: Reportedly, diagnosis of cytomegalovirus status by the classifier showed high specificity and sensitivity. According to a subsequent analysis, TCR clusters identified in the first cohort showed a tendency to co-occur across the approximately 120 validation repertoires. The authors enumerated under 200 TCR beta chains as linked to cytomegalovirus.

Clones were sequenced by immunoSEQ multiplex PCR, and TCRdb holds only the in-frame ones, with some missing. This sample has more than 150,000 clones, with 75% to 90% found just once. The source is a man between 18 and 29 years old in good health and CMV-seropositive. The specimen sequenced was PBMCs. The chain has TRBV5-8 and TRBJ1-5, with 8 bases aligning to TRBD1. The CDR3 nucleotides read TGTGCCAGCAGCCCCAGGACAGGGAATCAGCCCCAGCATTTT. Its protein product is CASSPRTGNQPQHF.